These 7 T cell receptor beta chains were sequenced from one sample in a study of blood T cells in healthy people across ages. With a J-beta primer mix and a sample-barcoded 5' primer, a second PCR ran about 7 to 11 cycles. TCRdb independently ran MiXCR on the 5' RACE reads; one entry per CDR3 protein. Among about 900,000 distinct CDR3 sequences listed, approximately 65% were seen once. The sequenced material came from blood. The receptors originated from a man aged 25 to 45 in good health.

As concerns this clonotype: A single base separates this from a much larger clone, so it may be a read error. The genes are TRBV25-1 and TRBJ2-7; 8 positions match TRBD1. This CDR3 has 14 amino acids. The germline CDR1 and CDR2 sequences are MGHDK and SYGVNS. The CDR3 coding sequence is TGTGCCAGCAGTGTGACAGGGGCTCTCTACAAGCAGTACTTC. This encodes CASSVTGALYKQYF.

This chain links TRBV20-1 with TRBJ2-7; 13 bases match TRBD2. Near its end, the DNA agrees better with TRBJ2-5, so the J call may be wrong. This CDR3 comprises 14 residues. The germline V gene encodes CDR1 DFQATT and CDR2 SNEGSKA (reference sequence). The CDR3 coding sequence is TGCAGTCTAAGACTAGCGGGGGGTTCGGAGACCCAGTACTTC. It codes for CSLRLAGGSETQYF.

The chain couples TRBV7-2 to TRBJ1-4; D is unresolved. Trimming stripped 1 base from V and 4 bases from J, with 7 bases between. Germline V gene lookup returns CDR1 SGHTA and CDR2 FQGNSA. This CDR3 is 14 amino acids long. The CDR3 bases are TGTGCCAGCAGCTTAGGCACGTATAATGAAAAACTGTTTTTT. Translating it yields CASSLGTYNEKLFF.

The V gene is TRBV5-1, the J gene TRBJ1-4; 7 bases align to TRBD1. The trim removed 5 bases at V and 5 bases at J, leaving 6 bases unmatched. The CDR3 spans 14 residues. Germline V CDR1 and CDR2: SGHRS, YFSETQ. CDR3 DNA: TGCGCCAGCAGGAAGGGACAGCCGAATGAAAAACTGTTTTTT. Its protein is CASRKGQPNEKLFF.

V and J are TRBV14 and TRBJ2-7; no clear D gene. CDR1 and CDR2 from the germline V gene are SGHDN and FVKESK. CDR3 size: 15 residues. Trimming took 0 bases from V and 6 from J, leaving 15 bases between them. CDR3 nucleotides: TGTGCCAGCAGCCAAGAGGAAAGGTGGTTGGGCGAGCAGTACTTC. Translation gives CASSQEERWLGEQYF.

The J gene is TRBJ2-1, the V gene TRBV12-3 or TRBV12-4, with TRBD1 matching 8 bases. J gave up 8 bases and V 5 bases, and 8 bases lay outside the gene matches. CDR3 length: 14 residues. The CDR3 is CASSLRTGKDEQFF. CDR3 bases: TGTGCCAGCAGTCTTAGGACAGGGAAAGATGAGCAGTTCTTC.

The chain has TRBV9 and TRBJ2-7; 11 positions match TRBD1. CDR3 length: 18 amino acids. Germline lookup yields CDR1 SGDLS and CDR2 YYNGEE. With V trimmed by 3 bases and J by 2 bases, 13 bases remained unmatched. The CDR3 loop reads CASSASRTGGIPTYEQYF. The CDR3 region has the DNA TGTGCCAGCAGCGCATCCAGGACAGGGGGCATCCCTACCTACGAGCAGTACTTC.